The 10 T cell receptor beta chains below come from one sample, sequenced in a study of CXCR3-negative and CXCR3-positive naive CD8 T cells. All TRB cDNA libraries came from 5' RACE performed with UMI labels. TCRdb re-called the 5' RACE reads and gives one entry per CDR3 protein, without DNA. Its table lists approximately 49,000 distinct CDR3 sequences. The sequenced material came from memory CD8+ T cells from blood. The receptors originated from a human donor in good health. Some clones in this sample may be carry-over from other donors' samples.

The chain employs TRBV11-3 and TRBJ2-1; TCRdb designates TRBD1, a call that cannot be tested without DNA. The germline V gene encodes CDR1 SGHNT and CDR2 YENEEA. The CDR3 sequence is 16 residues long. The CDR3 here is CASSLRPQAPYNEQFF. Together with reference TRBV11-3 and TRBJ2-1, the CDR3 gives the full variable domain: EAGVVQSPRYKIIEKKQPVAFWCNPISGHNTLYWYLQNLGQGPELLIRYENEEAVDDSQLPKDRFSAERLKGVDSTLKIQPAELGDSAVYLCASSLRPQAPYNEQFFGPGTRLTVL.

The genes are TRBV15 and TRBJ2-5; checking the TCRdb D call of TRBD1 is not possible without DNA. The CDR3 has 16 amino acids. Germline CDR1 LNHNV, CDR2 YYDKDF (reference sequence). The CDR3 loop is CATSRAPPGGVETQYF.

The chain joins TRBV10-3 to TRBJ1-1; no DNA is available, so the TRBD1 call from TCRdb remains unchecked. CDR1 ENHRY and CDR2 SYGVKD come from the germline V gene. This CDR3 has 15 residues. The CDR3: CAISDYRGGNTEAFF.

V usage is TRBV29-1 and J usage is TRBJ2-7; the TCRdb D gene call, TRBD2, has no DNA to confirm it. Per the germline V gene, CDR1 is SQVTM and CDR2 is ANQGSEA. The CDR3 has 14 residues. The CDR3 protein is CSVDPSGRGYEQYF.

The chain joins TRBV29-1 to TRBJ2-3; TCRdb's D call, TRBD2, is unchecked because there is no DNA. Germline V gene data show CDR1 as SQVTM and CDR2 as ANQGSEA. The length of the CDR3 is 11 residues. The chain's CDR3 is CSVSLGDTQYF.

The chain links TRBV28 to TRBJ2-7; TCRdb reports TRBD1, a call that lacks DNA to check it against. In germline, CDR1 is MDHEN, CDR2 SYDVKM. There are 13 residues in the CDR3. The CDR3 protein is CASRAVEGREQYF.

The chain employs TRBV7-6 and TRBJ2-3; TCRdb's D call of TRBD1 is untestable without DNA. The length of the CDR3 is 16 residues. Germline loops: CDR1 SGHVS, CDR2 FNYEAQ. CDR3 in amino acids: CASTPTGTGGTDTQYF.

The rearrangement joins TRBV7-9 to TRBJ1-1; TCRdb calls TRBD1, which cannot be checked without DNA. Germline loops: CDR1 SEHNR, CDR2 FQNEAQ (reference sequence). The CDR3 is made up of 14 amino acids. The CDR3 reads CASRVTGGRTEAFF.

This chain joins TRBV15 and TRBJ2-2; the D call of TRBD1 rests on TCRdb alone, since no DNA is present to check it. This CDR3 spans 15 amino acids. Germline assignment: CDR1 LNHNV and CDR2 YYDKDF (reference sequence). The CDR3 reads CATSTTGGRTGELFF.

The chain has TRBV28 and TRBJ2-5; the TCRdb D gene call, TRBD1, has no DNA to confirm it. Germline-derived CDR1 and CDR2 are MDHEN and SYDVKM. The CDR3 has 14 amino acids. Here the CDR3 reads CASSPRTSQETQYF. Together with reference TRBV28 and TRBJ2-5, the CDR3 gives the full variable domain: DVKVTQSSRYLVKRTGEKVFLECVQDMDHENMFWYRQDPGLGLRLIYFSYDVKMKEKGDIPEGYSVSREKKERFSLILESASTNQTSMYLCASSPRTSQETQYFGPGTRLLVL.